The 2 T cell receptor beta chains given below trace back to one sample, sequenced in a study of shared clonotypes between healthy human individuals. Repertoires were generated with immunoSEQ multiplex PCR, while TCRdb's copy carries only in-frame clones and drops some. Of some 1,100,000 clones listed, approximately 80% were seen once; the top ten hold about 0.52%. The specimen sequenced was memory CD4+ T cells from PBMCs. Sample subset: CD45RA-negative fraction. These receptors were collected from a man aged 18 to 35 in good health. Some clones in this sample may be carry-over from other donors' samples.

The gene calls are TRBV28 and TRBJ2-1; TRBD2 matches 9 bases. Germline V lookup: CDR1 MDHEN, CDR2 SYDVKM. This CDR3 is 16 amino acids long. J was trimmed by 3 bases and V by 0 bases; bases with no gene match: 3. CDR3 region: CASSLWTSGSYNEQFF. DNA for the CDR3: TGTGCCAGCAGTTTATGGACTAGCGGAAGCTACAATGAGCAGTTCTTC. Supplemented by reference TRBV28 and TRBJ2-1, the full variable domain reads DVKVTQSSRYLVKRTGEKVFLECVQDMDHENMFWYRQDPGLGLRLIYFSYDVKMKEKGDIPEGYSVSREKKERFSLILESASTNQTSMYLCASSLWTSGSYNEQFFGPGTRLTVL.

A single count supports this clone. The chain links TRBV29-1 to TRBJ2-3, with 10 bases fitting TRBD1. The V segment lost 4 bases and the J segment 1 base; nucleotides outside the gene matches: 11. Germline V gene data show CDR1 as SQVTM and CDR2 as ANQGSEA. There are 17 residues in the CDR3. CDR3 loop: CSVGNLAGTGGTDTQYF. The CDR3 coding sequence is TGCAGCGTTGGTAACCTCGCCGGGACAGGGGGCACAGATACGCAGTATTTT.